Listed below are T cell receptor beta chains from one sample, sequenced in a study of blood T cell repertoires in COVID-19. Data came from immunoSEQ multiplex PCR; TCRdb stores just in-frame clones and leaves some out. The data hold just over 300,000 clones, with 85% to 90% observed a single time. Material: peripheral blood. The receptors come from a woman aged 25 to 39 with COVID-19, enrolled during active disease. CDR3s include the opening cysteine and the closing phenylalanine or tryptophan. D genes are given only for firm matches. Expanded clones are given a class, and other clones once, few, many or no size at all.

D: NA; V: TRBV9; J: TRBJ1-3; size: NA; CDR3: CASSPYKGNTIYF; DNA: TGTGCCAGCAGCCCGTACAAGGGAAACACCATATATTTT
D: NA; V: TRBV5-6; J: TRBJ2-2; size: NA; CDR3: CASSLVLAGELFF; DNA: TGTGCCAGCAGCTTGGTACTAGCCGGGGAGCTGTTTTTT
D: NA; V: TRBV5-1; J: TRBJ1-4; size: few; CDR3: CASSLGGGGRSTNEKLFF; DNA: TGCGCCAGCAGCTTGGGAGGCGGGGGAAGATCAACTAATGAAAAACTGTTTTTT
D: TRBD1; V: TRBV23-1; J: TRBJ1-5; size: NA; CDR3: CASSRLTGGTSHSNQPQHF; DNA: TGCGCCAGCAGTCGATTGACAGGGGGCACGAGTCATAGCAATCAGCCCCAGCATTTT
D: TRBD1; V: TRBV7-8; J: TRBJ2-7; size: NA; CDR3: CASSLGTGFGEQYF; DNA: TGTGCCAGCAGCTTAGGGACAGGGTTCGGGGAGCAGTACTTC
D: NA; V: TRBV6-5; J: TRBJ1-2; size: NA; CDR3: CASTLGVNYGYTF; DNA: TGTGCCAGCACGTTGGGCGTTAACTATGGCTACACCTTC
D: TRBD1; V: TRBV29-1; J: TRBJ1-1; size: NA; CDR3: CSVSGTGGALFTEAFF; DNA: TGCAGCGTTTCCGGGACAGGGGGCGCGTTATTCACTGAAGCTTTCTTT
D: NA; V: TRBV7-9; J: TRBJ2-3; size: NA; CDR3: CASSPQGTDTQYF; DNA: TGTGCCAGCAGCCCACAGGGCACAGATACGCAGTATTTT
D: NA; V: TRBV29-1; J: TRBJ1-1; size: NA; CDR3: CSVGGRTEAFF; DNA: TGCAGCGTTGGGGGCCGTACTGAAGCTTTCTTT
D: NA; V: TRBV6-1; J: TRBJ2-3; size: NA; CDR3: CASSSGVPGTDTQYF; DNA: TGTGCCAGCAGTTCGGGAGTGCCGGGCACAGATACGCAGTATTTT
D: TRBD1; V: TRBV6-5; J: TRBJ1-5; size: once; CDR3: CASSTWDRGNQPQHF; DNA: TGTGCCAGCAGTACCTGGGACAGGGGAAATCAGCCCCAGCATTTT
D: NA; V: TRBV19; J: TRBJ1-1; size: once; CDR3: CASSTTVMNTEAFF; DNA: TGTGCCAGTAGCACGACAGTGATGAACACTGAAGCTTTCTTT
D: NA; V: TRBV27; J: TRBJ1-1; size: NA; CDR3: CASSWDTYTEAFF; DNA: TGTGCCAGCAGTTGGGACACCTACACTGAAGCTTTCTTT
D: TRBD1; V: TRBV28; J: TRBJ1-5; size: NA; CDR3: CASSLQGAWQHF; DNA: TGTGCCAGCAGTTTACAGGGGGCCTGGCAGCATTTT
D: NA; V: TRBV11-2; J: TRBJ1-2; size: NA; CDR3: CASSLVWAGGYGYTF; DNA: TGTGCCAGCAGCTTAGTGTGGGCAGGAGGATATGGCTACACCTTC
D: NA; V: TRBV6-5; J: TRBJ1-3; size: NA; CDR3: CASVLQADGNTIYF; DNA: TGTGCCAGCGTCTTACAGGCAGATGGAAACACCATATATTTT
D: NA; V: TRBV2; J: TRBJ1-6; size: NA; CDR3: CASSWPGSPLHF; DNA: TGTGCCAGCAGCTGGCCGGGTTCACCCCTCCACTTT
D: TRBD1; V: TRBV7-9; J: TRBJ1-6; size: NA; CDR3: CASSSSPGQYNSPLHF; DNA: TGTGCCAGCAGCTCATCGCCGGGACAGTATAATTCACCCCTCCACTTT
D: NA; V: TRBV9; J: TRBJ2-7; size: NA; CDR3: CASSVGIGLASEQYF; DNA: TGTGCCAGCAGCGTAGGAATAGGGCTAGCATCCGAGCAGTACTTC
D: TRBD1; V: TRBV5-1; J: TRBJ2-7; size: NA; CDR3: CASSVGQEYYEQYF; DNA: TGCGCCAGCAGCGTGGGACAGGAATACTACGAGCAGTACTTC
D: TRBD2; V: TRBV5-1; J: TRBJ2-2; size: NA; CDR3: CASSLLAGGSTGELFF; DNA: TGCGCCAGCAGCTTACTAGCGGGGGGGAGCACCGGGGAGCTGTTTTTT
D: TRBD1; V: TRBV28; J: TRBJ1-6; size: NA; CDR3: CASFDRGHNSPLHF; DNA: TGTGCCAGTTTCGACAGGGGGCATAATTCACCCCTCCACTTT
D: NA; V: TRBV19; J: TRBJ1-3; size: NA; CDR3: CASSMKVELRSSGNTIYF; DNA: TGTGCCAGTAGTATGAAGGTCGAACTACGGAGCTCTGGAAACACCATATATTTT
D: TRBD1; V: TRBV4-1; J: TRBJ1-3; size: NA; CDR3: CASSQGTGGSGNTIYF; DNA: TGCGCCAGCAGCCAAGGAACAGGGGGCTCTGGAAACACCATATATTTT
D: NA; V: TRBV7-2; J: TRBJ1-2; size: NA; CDR3: CASSAGSGYGYTF; DNA: TGTGCCAGCAGCGCGGGTTCGGGTTATGGCTACACCTTC
D: TRBD1; V: TRBV5-5; J: TRBJ1-5; size: NA; CDR3: CASSLETGVQPQHF; DNA: TGTGCCAGCAGCTTGGAGACAGGGGTTCAGCCCCAGCATTTT
D: TRBD1; V: TRBV19; J: TRBJ1-2; size: NA; CDR3: CASSIDQGQGKSYTF; DNA: TGTGCCAGTAGTATAGATCAAGGACAGGGCAAGAGCTACACCTTC
D: TRBD2; V: TRBV7-3; J: TRBJ2-3; size: NA; CDR3: CASSPLAGGLDTQYF; DNA: TGTGCCAGCAGCCCACTAGCGGGGGGGTTAGATACGCAGTATTTT
D: NA; V: TRBV10-2; J: TRBJ2-1; size: NA; CDR3: CASSTSSYNEQFF; DNA: TGCGCCAGCAGTACTAGCTCCTACAATGAGCAGTTCTTC
D: NA; V: TRBV2; J: TRBJ1-6; size: NA; CDR3: CASRQGRQGYSPLHF; DNA: TGTGCCAGCAGGCAGGGAAGGCAGGGATATTCACCCCTCCACTTT
D: TRBD1; V: TRBV3-1/TRBV3-2; J: TRBJ1-5; size: NA; CDR3: CASSQDIRTGVDQPQHF; DNA: TGTGCCAGCAGCCAAGATATCAGGACAGGGGTGGATCAGCCCCAGCATTTT